The next 25 T cell receptor beta chains were all read from a single sample in a study of technical replicates of blood from several donors. Some clones are missing from TCRdb's copy, which holds only in-frame ones; the method was immunoSEQ multiplex PCR. Among tens of thousands of clones listed, 85% to 95% were seen once. Sequenced material: T cells isolated from PBMCs. These TCRs come from a human donor in good health.

The J gene is TRBJ2-1, the V gene TRBV6-5, with D possibly TRBD2 on 5 matching bases. The V gene lost 2 bases and the J gene lost 5 bases, with 13 bases spanning the gap. Germline V lookup: CDR1 MNHEY, CDR2 SVGAGI. CDR3 length: 15 residues. CDR3 region: CASSYGLPGNNEQFF. The CDR3 DNA reads TGTGCCAGCAGTTACGGCCTACCCGGGAACAATGAGCAGTTCTTC.

The rearrangement joins TRBV29-1 to TRBJ1-2, with D tentatively TRBD1 (5 bases). Germline lookup yields CDR1 SQVTM and CDR2 ANQGSEA. The CDR3 has 14 residues. The V end lost 3 bases, the J end lost 4 bases, and 15 bases lay between the germline ends. The CDR3 sequence: CSVDLGADIYGYTF. DNA of the CDR3: TGCAGCGTTGACCTAGGGGCAGACATCTATGGCTACACCTTC.

The chain uses TRBV9 and TRBJ1-2; 8 bases map to TRBD1. The CDR3 contains 17 residues. The junction had 8 bases not matched to a gene; V was cut back by 0 bases and J by 1 base. Germline lookup yields CDR1 SGDLS and CDR2 YYNGEE. In nucleotides, the CDR3 is TGTGCCAGCAGCGTAGTGGCAGGGGGCGTTTTTAACTATGGCTACACCTTC. Protein sequence: CASSVVAGGVFNYGYTF.

V is TRBV4-1 and J is TRBJ2-7; D is undetermined. Between the trimmed V and J ends, which lost 1 base and 3 bases, there was a span of 7 bases. In germline, CDR1 is MGHRA, CDR2 YSYEKL. The CDR3 runs to 13 residues. The chain's CDR3 is CASSQGQNYEQYF. CDR3 bases: TGCGCCAGCAGCCAAGGGCAGAACTACGAGCAGTACTTC.

The chain has TRBV5-5 and TRBJ2-7, with D unresolved. Germline loops: CDR1 SGHKS, CDR2 YYEKEE (reference sequence). This CDR3 has 13 amino acids. The V end was cut by 2 bases, the J end by 5 bases, with 11 bases between. CDR3 sequence: CASSFRLLHEQYF. CDR3 nucleotides: TGTGCCAGCAGCTTTAGATTACTTCACGAGCAGTACTTC.

For this clone: The sample holds other DNA sequences that translate to the same CDR3. The CDR3 DNA is TGTGCCAGTAGTATAAGGGGCAGAGACTATGGCTACACCTTC. Translation: CASSIRGRDYGYTF. The rearrangement joins TRBV19 to TRBJ1-2; TRBD1 is a possible D gene (5 bases). In germline, CDR1 is LNHDA, CDR2 SQIVND (reference sequence). V gave up 2 bases and J gave up 3 bases, with 10 bases separating them. The CDR3 contains 14 residues.

This clone came up once. This sequence joins TRBV27 and TRBJ2-7, with D possibly TRBD1 on 6 matching bases. CDR3 length: 14 residues. V lost 5 bases to trimming and J lost 6 bases, with 17 bases between them. Germline V lookup: CDR1 MNHEY, CDR2 SMNVEV (reference sequence). The CDR3 nucleotides are TGTGCCAGCAGTCCCGGCCCAGGGGCAGGCGAGCAGTACTTC. This encodes CASSPGPGAGEQYF.

The chain recombines TRBV28 with TRBJ2-1; TRBD1 is a possible D gene (5 bases). The CDR3 loop spans 15 amino acids. The V end lost 4 bases, the J end lost 16 bases, and 26 bases lay between the germline ends. Germline lookup yields CDR1 MDHEN and CDR2 SYDVKM. CDR3 sequence: CASSSTGGPEYDSFF. The CDR3 nucleotides read TGTGCCAGCAGTTCAACAGGCGGCCCCGAATACGACAGCTTCTTC.

The sample holds one count of this clone. The rearrangement joins TRBV5-1 to TRBJ1-1; TRBD1 is a possible D gene (5 bases). Germline CDR1 SGHRS, CDR2 YFSETQ. Between the trimmed V and J ends, which lost 0 bases and 1 base, there was a span of 10 bases. The CDR3 sequence is 15 residues long. CDR3 nucleotides: TGCGCCAGCAGCTTGGGATGGGGCGAGAACACTGAAGCTTTCTTT. This gives the protein CASSLGWGENTEAFF.

The chain uses TRBV5-1 and TRBJ2-5, with a possible D match to TRBD1 (5 bases). Per the germline V gene, CDR1 is SGHRS and CDR2 is YFSETQ. CDR3 length: 15 residues. Between the trimmed V and J ends, which lost 4 bases and 1 base, there was a span of 14 bases. Here the CDR3 reads CASSIRQLSQETQYF. CDR3 coding DNA: TGCGCCAGCAGCATTAGACAGCTGTCCCAAGAGACCCAGTACTTC. Full variable domain (outside the CDR3, taken from reference TRBV5-1 and TRBJ2-5): KAGVTQTPRYLIKTRGQQVTLSCSPISGHRSVSWYQQTPGQGLQFLFEYFSETQRNKGNFPGRFSGRQFSNSRSEMNVSTLELGDSALYLCASSIRQLSQETQYFGPGTRLLVL.

The V call is TRBV27, the J call TRBJ2-7; the D gene is possibly TRBD1 (6 bases). V shed 3 bases and J shed 0 bases, with 12 bases lying between them. Per germline, CDR1 MNHEY and CDR2 SMNVEV (reference sequence). The CDR3 spans 15 residues. The CDR3 spells CASSLGQGFSYEQYF. The CDR3 DNA follows: TGTGCCAGCAGTTTGGGTCAGGGGTTCTCCTACGAGCAGTACTTC.

This rearrangement joins TRBV11-2 to TRBJ2-7, with TRBD2 matching 10 bases. V was pared by 4 bases and J by 2 bases, with 5 bases of the junction left unmatched. Germline V CDR1 and CDR2: SGHAT, FQNNGV. The CDR3 runs 15 residues. In DNA form, the CDR3 reads TGTGCCAGCAGCTCGAGACTAGCGGGCACCTACGAGCAGTACTTC. Residues: CASSSRLAGTYEQYF.

The V call is TRBV6-5, the J call TRBJ2-2; 7 bases fit TRBD2. The V segment lost 7 bases and the J segment 2 bases; nucleotides outside the gene matches: 4. The length of the CDR3 is 14 residues. Per the germline V gene, CDR1 is MNHEY and CDR2 is SVGAGI. The CDR3 region is CASTWEGNTGELFF. DNA for the CDR3: TGTGCCAGCACGTGGGAGGGAAACACCGGGGAGCTGTTTTTT.

This chain connects TRBV10-1 to TRBJ2-1; 7 bases match TRBD2. V gave up 5 bases and J gave up 0 bases; unmatched junction bases: 7. The length of the CDR3 is 16 residues. From germline, CDR1 is WNHNN and CDR2 SYGVQD (reference sequence). This chain's CDR3 is CASSILTGGSYNEQFF. In DNA form, the CDR3 reads TGCGCCAGCAGTATCTTGACGGGGGGCTCCTACAATGAGCAGTTCTTC.

This rearrangement joins TRBV5-1 to TRBJ2-1; D not certain. CDR1 and CDR2 from the germline V gene are SGHRS and YFSETQ. This CDR3 is 11 amino acids long. Between the trimmed V and J ends, which lost 4 bases and 9 bases, there was a span of 8 bases. The CDR3 here is CASSVTREQFF. The CDR3, as DNA: TGCGCCAGCAGCGTCACTCGTGAGCAGTTCTTC.

This chain connects TRBV25-1 to TRBJ2-7; the D gene is possibly TRBD1 (6 bases). Germline CDR1 reads MGHDK; CDR2 reads SYGVNS. Trimming stripped 1 base from V and 0 bases from J, with 13 bases between. The CDR3 runs 16 residues. This CDR3 is CASSESQGLYSYEQYF. The CDR3 DNA sequence: TGTGCCAGCAGTGAATCCCAGGGGTTGTACTCCTACGAGCAGTACTTC.

This sequence joins TRBV29-1 and TRBJ2-6; D is ambiguous. From germline, CDR1 is SQVTM and CDR2 ANQGSEA. V gave up 3 bases and J gave up 4 bases, with 13 bases separating them. The CDR3 totals 15 residues. For the CDR3, the DNA is TGCAGCGTTGATTCTGGAGAATTGGGGGCCAACGTCCTGACTTTC. This encodes CSVDSGELGANVLTF.

The V call is TRBV27, the J call TRBJ2-1; TRBD1 is a possible D gene (5 bases). The CDR3 loop spans 15 amino acids. The V end was cut by 3 bases, the J end by 2 bases, with 11 bases between. Germline values: CDR1 MNHEY, CDR2 SMNVEV (reference sequence). The CDR3 reads CASSLGQGPYNEQFF. The CDR3 DNA reads as TGTGCCAGCAGTTTGGGCCAGGGCCCCTACAATGAGCAGTTCTTC.

This sequence joins TRBV7-8 and TRBJ2-7, with 7 bases aligning to TRBD2. Germline CDR1 and CDR2: SGHVS and FQNEAQ. The V segment lost 1 base and the J segment 4 bases; nucleotides outside the gene matches: 4. There are 14 residues in the CDR3. The CDR3 nucleotides read TGTGCCAGCAGCTTAGGACTAGCTCAGTACGAGCAGTACTTC. This gives the protein CASSLGLAQYEQYF.

The V and J genes are TRBV6-1 and TRBJ2-7; tentatively, D is TRBD2 (5 bases). This CDR3 has 15 residues. Deletions cut 1 base from V and 3 bases from J, with 13 bases between. Germline CDR1 MNHNS, CDR2 SASEGT. CDR3 in amino acids: CASSEGAAEYYEQYF. The CDR3 nucleotides read TGTGCCAGCAGTGAAGGGGCAGCGGAGTACTACGAGCAGTACTTC.

J is TRBJ2-7 and V is TRBV29-1; 10 nucleotides agree with TRBD1. The CDR3 length is 13 residues. Germline assignment: CDR1 SQVTM and CDR2 ANQGSEA. V lost 5 bases and J lost 5; bases outside the gene matches: 6. CDR3 nucleotide sequence: TGCAGCGTTCGGGGACAGGGGAAAGACGAGCAGTACTTC. Residues: CSVRGQGKDEQYF.

V usage is TRBV2 and J usage is TRBJ1-5; a weak D match, TRBD1 (5 bases). This CDR3 comprises 14 residues. Trimming took off 4 bases at V and 1 base at J, with 8 bases between the two ends. Germline lookup yields CDR1 SNHLY and CDR2 FYNNEI. CDR3 loop: CASSGGVSNQPQHF. DNA for the CDR3: TGTGCCAGCAGTGGGGGGGTGAGCAATCAGCCCCAGCATTTT.

The CDR3 loop reads CASSLEETGNTIYF. The CDR3 DNA sequence: TGTGCCAGCAGCTTGGAGGAAACTGGAAACACCATATATTTT. This sequence joins TRBV7-6 and TRBJ1-3; no firm D call. This CDR3 is built from 14 residues. CDR1 and CDR2 (germline): SGHVS, FNYEAQ. V lost 3 bases and J 2 bases, leaving 8 bases between the germline ends. Based on the CDR3 plus reference TRBV7-6 and TRBJ1-3, the full variable domain is GAGVSQSPRYKVTKRGQDVALRCDPISGHVSLYWYRQALGQGPEFLTYFNYEAQQDKSGLPNDRFSAERPEGSISTLTIQRTEQRDSAMYRCASSLEETGNTIYFGEGSWLTVV.

J is TRBJ2-5 and V is TRBV6-5; 8 nucleotides agree with TRBD1. The tail of the sequence fits TRBJ2-7 better, so the J call may be wrong. The CDR3 loop spans 15 amino acids. Looked up from germline, CDR1 is MNHEY and CDR2 is SVGAGI. In DNA form, the CDR3 reads TGTGCCAGCAGTTACGACACTACAGGGGGCTACGAGCAGTACTTC. This sequence encodes CASSYDTTGGYEQYF.

J is TRBJ2-1 and V is TRBV7-9; TRBD2 is a possible D gene (5 bases). The CDR3 runs to 14 residues. Germline-derived CDR1 and CDR2 are SEHNR and FQNEAQ (reference sequence). V was clipped by 4 bases and J by 5 bases, with 12 bases between them. Written as DNA, the CDR3 is TGTGCCAGCAGCTCGGACTTGAAAGACAATGAGCAGTTCTTC. As protein: CASSSDLKDNEQFF.